The text below deals with one T cell receptor (beta chain). CDR1 MDHEN and CDR2 SYDVKM come from the germline V gene. The V end was cut by 4 bases, the J end by 2 bases, with 14 bases between. CDR3 length equals 15 residues. The sample is drawn from a study of blood T cell repertoires in COVID-19. In the study overall: PBMCs, B-cell-depleted T cells, or T cells provided the cDNA or gDNA that made up the material.

Original analysis: Scientists estimated how many nucleated cells there were by amplifying reference gene primers. Profiled with immunoSEQ multiplex PCR; TCRdb holds only in-frame clones, not every one. V, J and clone size are those of that table, while D and trimming were read from the DNA. In the table there are roughly 66,000 clones, around 93% of which are singletons. Source material: peripheral blood. The rearrangement uses TRBV28 and TRBJ1-2, with a possible D match to TRBD1 (6 bases). This TCR derives from a human donor in a cohort sampled during active COVID-19. DNA for the CDR3: TGTGCCAGCAGTTCCCCGAGACAGGCCAACTATGGCTACACCTTC. Its protein product is CASSSPRQANYGYTF.